This T cell receptor beta chain was profiled in a study of T-cell memory formation after mild COVID-19. From the 5' RACE reads, TCRdb called clonotypes with MiXCR, one entry per CDR3 protein. Of about 340,000 distinct CDR3 sequences in the sample, around a fifth are singletons; the top ten hold 21%. This clonotype was seen at least ten times. The material sequenced was PBMCs or a T cell subset sorted from them (not recorded which). The TCR originated in a man aged 18 to 30 who had mild COVID-19 (a few samples of this study predate the infection). Cell type and time point are not known.

The CDR3, as DNA: TGTGCCAGCTCACCTCTCATAACAGGGAGCAATTCACCCCTCCACTTT. Residues: CASSPLITGSNSPLHF. The rearrangement links TRBV18 to TRBJ1-6, with D tentatively TRBD1 (6 bases). Germline CDR1 is KGHSH and CDR2 is LQKENI. Trimming removed 3 bases from V and 7 bases from J, with 16 bases in between. CDR3 length: 16 amino acids.